These 27 T cell receptor beta chains came from one sample sequenced in a study of T cells after yellow fever vaccination (dated 2019 in TCRdb). The label giving this sample's treatment or condition can be read as: live attenuated yellow fever vaccine strain. The method behind the library was 5' RACE. Sequencing used an Illumina HiSeq 2500. TCRdb cleaned the public reads at Q25 with fastp, built clones with MiXCR and kept in-frame beta chains. Each entry merges the rows of one CDR3 protein and shows their most common DNA and genes. This sample comprises 450,000 to 650,000 distinct CDR3 sequences, roughly 14% of them detected only once. The top ten hold 11% to 15% of the sample. The sequences come from PBMCs, collected on the day of the yellow fever booster vaccination. These receptors were taken from a man aged 25-40 years who received the YFV17D yellow fever vaccine.

As concerns this clonotype: A much more abundant neighbour one base away suggests this may be a read error. The chain joins TRBV6-5 to TRBJ1-2; D is uncertain. With 4 bases removed from V and 2 bases from J, the gap between germline ends came to 5 bases. The V gene's germline CDR1 is MNHEY and CDR2 SVGAGI. The CDR3 runs 12 residues. This chain's CDR3 is CASSSVNYGYTF. In nucleotides, the CDR3 is TGTGCCAGCAGTTCCGTCAACTATGGCTACACCTTC.

This clonotype has only a few counts. In DNA form, the CDR3 reads TGTGCCAGCAGTGGGGGGGACACCCGGTACTTC. Amino acids: CASSGGDTRYF. This rearrangement joins TRBV6-5 to TRBJ2-7, with D tentatively TRBD2 (7 bases). There are 11 residues in the CDR3. Germline lookup yields CDR1 MNHEY and CDR2 SVGAGI. Trimming stripped 5 bases from V and 12 bases from J, with 14 bases between.

This clonotype was counted only a few times. V and J are TRBV15 and TRBJ2-1; 7 nucleotides line up with TRBD2. This CDR3 is built from 15 residues. Germline assignment: CDR1 LNHNV and CDR2 YYDKDF (reference sequence). V was clipped by 6 bases and J by 4 bases; unmatched bases: 9. The CDR3 here is CATRQMWGGYNEQFF. The CDR3 coding sequence is TGTGCCACCAGGCAGATGTGGGGGGGGTACAATGAGCAGTTCTTC.

The V call is TRBV24-1, the J call TRBJ2-3; 10 nucleotides match TRBD1. Germline CDR1 reads KGHDR; CDR2 reads SFDVKD. Losses at the gene ends were 2 bases for V and 3 bases for J; bases not matched to a gene: 10. CDR3 length: 18 amino acids. DNA for the CDR3: TGTGCCACCAGTGATTCCACCAGTAGGGGACAGGGGACAGATACGCAGTATTTT. Translated, it gives CATSDSTSRGQGTDTQYF.

This clonotype was counted between two and nine times. The chain carries TRBV20-1 and TRBJ1-1; perhaps TRBD1 as D (5 bases). V lost 0 bases and J 6 bases, leaving 14 bases between the germline ends. The CDR3 length is 14 residues. The V gene's germline CDR1 is DFQATT and CDR2 SNEGSKA (reference sequence). The CDR3 is CSARDSGGRAEAFF. The CDR3 DNA is TGCAGTGCTAGAGATTCGGGGGGTAGGGCTGAAGCTTTCTTT.

This clonotype was seen more than once but under ten times. The chain has TRBV14 and TRBJ2-1; D is unclear. In germline, CDR1 is SGHDN, CDR2 FVKESK. V was clipped by 1 base and J by 5 bases, with 12 bases between them. The CDR3 contains 15 residues. The CDR3 loop is CASSQALGTNNEQFF. The DNA of the CDR3 is TGTGCCAGCAGCCAAGCTCTGGGTACAAACAATGAGCAGTTCTTC.

The chain joins TRBV6-1 to TRBJ2-3, with 9 positions matching TRBD2. Germline CDR1 is MNHNS and CDR2 is SASEGT. J was trimmed by 0 bases and V by 6 bases; bases with no gene match: 7. This CDR3 contains 16 residues. CDR3 coding DNA: TGTGCCAGCAGCAGACTAGCGGCGGTGAGCACAGATACGCAGTATTTT. It yields the protein CASSRLAAVSTDTQYF.

This chain links TRBV18 with TRBJ2-7, with a tentative D call TRBD1 (6 bases). Trimming took 3 bases from V and 2 from J, leaving 11 bases between them. The CDR3 consists of 14 residues. CDR1 is KGHSH and CDR2 is LQKENI in the germline V gene. This CDR3 reads CASSPSTGAYEQYF. The CDR3 nucleotides read TGTGCCAGCTCACCGTCGACAGGCGCCTACGAGCAGTACTTC. Drawing the rest from reference TRBV18 and TRBJ2-7, the complete variable domain is NAGVMQNPRHLVRRRGQEARLRCSPMKGHSHVYWYRQLPEEGLKFMVYLQKENIIDESGMPKERFSAEFPKEGPSILRIQQVVRGDSAAYFCASSPSTGAYEQYFGPGTRLTVT.

This clonotype has only a few counts. The J gene is TRBJ1-1, the V gene TRBV15; the D gene is possibly TRBD1 (5 bases). The germline gives CDR1 LNHNV, CDR2 YYDKDF (reference sequence). Trimming cost V 3 bases and J 4 bases, with 9 bases left between them. The CDR3 totals 13 residues. CDR3 region: CATSSRRGTEAFF. In nucleotides, the CDR3 is TGTGCCACCAGCAGTAGGAGGGGCACTGAAGCTTTCTTT. The full variable domain, completed using reference TRBV15 and TRBJ1-1, is DAMVIQNPRYQVTQFGKPVTLSCSQTLNHNVMYWYQQKSSQAPKLLFHYYDKDFNNEADTPDNFQSRRPNTSFCFLDIRSPGLGDTAMYLCATSSRRGTEAFFGQGTRLTVV.

The chain has TRBV5-6 and TRBJ2-7; TRBD1 might be the D (6 bases). Trimming shortened V by 3 bases and J by 2 bases, and 15 bases separated the two germline ends. The CDR3 loop spans 15 amino acids. Germline CDR1 and CDR2: SGHDT and YYEEEE. The CDR3, as DNA: TGTGCCAGCAGCTGCAAGGGGGACGGTACCTACGAGCAGTACTTC. Translation: CASSCKGDGTYEQYF. The whole variable domain, filled in from reference TRBV5-6 and TRBJ2-7, reads DAGVTQSPTHLIKTRGQQVTLRCSPKSGHDTVSWYQQALGQGPQFIFQYYEEEERQRGNFPDRFSGHQFPNYSSELNVNALLLGDSALYLCASSCKGDGTYEQYFGPGTRLTVT.

This clonotype was observed a handful of times. J is TRBJ1-4 and V is TRBV6-5; no clear D. Trimming shortened V by 0 bases and J by 2 bases, and 7 bases separated the two germline ends. Germline V lookup: CDR1 MNHEY, CDR2 SVGAGI. There are 15 residues in the CDR3. Written as DNA, the CDR3 is TGTGCCAGCAGTTACTCTGGGTATACTAATGAAAAACTGTTTTTT. It translates to CASSYSGYTNEKLFF.

The chain carries TRBV4-1 and TRBJ2-5, with D possibly TRBD1 on 6 matching bases. CDR3 length: 15 amino acids. The V gene lost 1 base and the J gene lost 2 bases, with 11 bases spanning the gap. Germline V gives CDR1 MGHRA, CDR2 YSYEKL. CDR3 DNA: TGCGCCAGCAGCCAAGGCCGGGACACTCAAGAGACCCAGTACTTC. It encodes CASSQGRDTQETQYF.

The V and J genes are TRBV5-5 and TRBJ2-3; 9 positions agree with TRBD2. The germline V gene encodes CDR1 SGHKS and CDR2 YYEKEE (reference sequence). The J segment lost 4 bases and the V segment lost 2 bases, leaving 8 bases of the junction unmatched. This CDR3 contains 16 residues. The CDR3: CASSFEREVGADTQYF. The CDR3 nucleotides are TGTGCCAGCAGCTTCGAGCGGGAGGTGGGGGCAGATACGCAGTATTTT.

The chain joins TRBV30 to TRBJ2-1; the D is unclear. The germline V gene encodes CDR1 GTSNPN and CDR2 SVGIG (reference sequence). The CDR3 length is 11 residues. Trimming pared 5 bases from V and 8 bases from J, leaving 10 bases between. This CDR3 is CAWSLNHEQFF. The CDR3 bases are TGTGCCTGGTCCCTGAACCATGAGCAGTTCTTC. The full variable domain, in which reference TRBV30 and TRBJ2-1 provide the parts outside the CDR3, is SQTIHQWPATLVQPVGSPLSLECTVEGTSNPNLYWYRQAAGRGLQLLFYSVGIGQISSEVPQNLSASRPQDRQFILSSKKLLLSDSGFYLCAWSLNHEQFFGPGTRLTVL.

This clonotype turned up a few times. The V and J genes are TRBV20-1 and TRBJ2-5; D ambiguous. V was cut by 0 bases and J by 3 bases, with 8 bases left in between. This CDR3 region has 13 residues. From germline, CDR1 is DFQATT and CDR2 SNEGSKA (reference sequence). CDR3 protein: CSAREGGKETQYF. The CDR3 region has the DNA TGCAGTGCTAGAGAAGGCGGCAAAGAGACCCAGTACTTC.

The rearrangement links TRBV5-5 to TRBJ2-7; D uncertain. V was trimmed by 4 bases and J by 1 base, leaving 15 bases between them. The CDR3 totals 15 residues. The germline V gene has CDR1 SGHKS and CDR2 YYEKEE (reference sequence). CDR3 in amino acids: CASSPESGGSYEQYF. For the CDR3, the DNA is TGTGCCAGCAGCCCCGAATCTGGCGGATCCTACGAGCAGTACTTC. Supplemented by reference TRBV5-5 and TRBJ2-7, the full variable domain reads DAGVTQSPTHLIKTRGQQVTLRCSPISGHKSVSWYQQVLGQGPQFIFQYYEKEERGRGNFPDRFSARQFPNYSSELNVNALLLGDSALYLCASSPESGGSYEQYFGPGTRLTVT.

The CDR3 spells CASSVSGQADNEQFF. The CDR3, as DNA: TGTGCCAGCAGCGTCTCGGGACAGGCCGACAATGAGCAGTTCTTC. This sequence joins TRBV9 and TRBJ2-1; 8 bases are a match to TRBD1. V shed 2 bases and J 5 bases; nucleotides not matched to a gene: 6. The CDR3 extends over 15 amino acids. Per the germline V gene, CDR1 is SGDLS and CDR2 is YYNGEE.

This clonotype was counted at least ten times. The rearrangement joins TRBV12-3 or TRBV12-4 to TRBJ2-3; D unresolved. Trimming left V 7 bases short and J 3 bases short, with 5 bases between. This CDR3 has 11 amino acids. The CDR3 sequence: CASTVTDTQYF. DNA for the CDR3: TGTGCCAGCACCGTAACAGATACGCAGTATTTT.

V gene TRBV6-5 combines with J gene TRBJ1-4; D is undetermined. The ends were cut back, 2 bases at V and 7 bases at J, with 11 bases in the middle. The CDR3 runs 14 residues. Germline values: CDR1 MNHEY, CDR2 SVGAGI. The CDR3 nucleotides are TGTGCCAGCAGTTACGTGCAACAGAGTGAAAAACTGTTTTTT. Translation gives CASSYVQQSEKLFF.

In this sample, this clonotype turned up a few times. V is TRBV20-1 and J is TRBJ2-7; either TRBD1 or TRBD2 may fit D (5 bases each). Trimming removed 6 bases at V and 5 bases at J, with 14 bases between. Germline V gives CDR1 DFQATT, CDR2 SNEGSKA (reference sequence). The CDR3 spans 12 residues. The CDR3 spells CSALLAGNEQYF. The CDR3 nucleotides read TGCAGTGCCCTTCTAGCAGGGAACGAGCAGTACTTC.

This clonotype has a handful of counts. This chain uses TRBV29-1 with TRBJ2-5; TRBD1 agrees at 11 bases. The J segment lost 4 bases and the V segment lost 6 bases, leaving 10 bases of the junction unmatched. CDR3 length equals 15 residues. CDR1 is SQVTM and CDR2 is ANQGSEA in the germline V gene. CDR3 nucleotides: TGCAGCGTCTCACCCCCGGGACAGGGGGGAGAGACCCAGTACTTC. Translating gives CSVSPPGQGGETQYF.

This clonotype turned up a few times. This chain joins TRBV7-9 and TRBJ2-5; D might be TRBD1 or TRBD2, each matching 5 bases. The CDR3 is 15 amino acids. From germline, CDR1 is SEHNR and CDR2 FQNEAQ (reference sequence). The V end was cut by 6 bases, the J end by 2 bases, with 16 bases between. The CDR3 DNA sequence: TGTGCCAGCAGTCCCGAGGGGCGGAAACAAGAGACCCAGTACTTC. Residues: CASSPEGRKQETQYF.

This clonotype has a count of ten or more. The J gene is TRBJ2-5, the V gene TRBV7-2; weak D call: TRBD2 (6 bases). The CDR3 contains 13 residues. V was clipped by 5 bases and J by 4 bases, with 11 bases between them. Germline V gene data show CDR1 as SGHTA and CDR2 as FQGNSA. The CDR3 DNA reads as TGTGCCAGCAGCCGAGAGCGGGCAGAGACCCAGTACTTC. Amino acids: CASSRERAETQYF.

The chain combines TRBV3-1 with TRBJ1-5; TRBD1 matches 7 bases. Germline CDR1 LGHDT, CDR2 YNNKEL (reference sequence). This CDR3 has 13 amino acids. Germline trimming cut 1 base from V and 13 bases from J; bases unmatched to any gene: 7. The CDR3 here is CASSQAGTATQHF. Written as DNA, the CDR3 is TGTGCCAGCAGCCAAGCCGGGACAGCAACTCAGCATTTT.

This clonotype was counted a few times. The V gene is TRBV7-2, the J gene TRBJ1-5; no clear D gene. The CDR3 runs to 13 residues. Looked up from germline, CDR1 is SGHTA and CDR2 is FQGNSA. Trimming pared 2 bases from V and 8 bases from J, leaving 10 bases between. The CDR3: CASSLLRREPQHF. CDR3 DNA sequence: TGTGCCAGCAGCTTATTAAGAAGAGAGCCCCAGCATTTT.

The table lists this clonotype with a few counts. The chain recombines TRBV4-3 with TRBJ2-2; 11 nucleotides match TRBD2. CDR1 and CDR2 (germline): LGHNA, YSLEER. V shed 3 bases and J 7 bases; nucleotides not matched to a gene: 4. The CDR3 spans 15 residues. The CDR3 DNA is TGCGCCAGCAGCCATCCCGGGACTAGCGGCGGGGAGCTGTTTTTT. Its protein product is CASSHPGTSGGELFF.

The rearrangement joins TRBV7-9 to TRBJ1-2; D not certain. The germline V gene has CDR1 SEHNR and CDR2 FQNEAQ (reference sequence). There are 13 residues in the CDR3. Trimming took off 1 base at V and 12 bases at J, with 15 bases between the two ends. The CDR3 DNA is TGTGCCAGCAGCTTAGGCCTCACCTCTTCGGACACCTTC. Protein: CASSLGLTSSDTF.